This T cell receptor (beta chain) was sequenced during a study of shared clonotypes between healthy human individuals. Study processing details: ImmunoSEQ sequences covered only the junction and lacked quality scores; filtering therefore differed. Some clones are missing from TCRdb's copy, which holds only in-frame ones; the method was immunoSEQ multiplex PCR. For V, J and clone size, that table is used; D and trimming come from the DNA. Among roughly 2,300,000 clones, 80% to 95% were seen once, and the ten largest hold around 0.4%. Germline V gene sequence: CDR1 MNHNS, CDR2 SASEGT. The CDR3 covers 16 residues. V gave up 0 bases and J gave up 3 bases, with 11 bases separating them. The investigators split CD4+ cells into a CD45RA+ naive subset and a CD45RA-negative memory subset. As for this clone: The antigen is not known.

Points from the study as a whole: Among the subsets, naive ones generally showed larger estimated richness than memory ones.

The TCR sequence derives from a man younger than 35 in good health. Some clones in this sample may be carry-over from other donors' samples. The chain has TRBV6-1 and TRBJ2-2; D is possibly TRBD1 (6 bases). Sequencing used naive CD4+ T cells from PBMCs. Subset of the sample: CD45RA+ positively selected. The CDR3: CASSEAIRGDTGELFF. The CDR3 DNA follows: TGTGCCAGCAGTGAAGCCATCAGGGGTGACACCGGGGAGCTGTTTTTT.